This paragraph covers one TCR beta chain sequence. Its cognate antigen is unknown. A sample-barcoded 5' primer and a J-beta primer mix were used in a second PCR of about 7 to 12 cycles. One entry per CDR3 protein, called by TCRdb with MiXCR from the 5' RACE reads. In the table there are 1.5 million to 2 million distinct CDR3 sequences, about 30% of which are singletons. The data originate from a study of blood T cells in healthy people across ages. This CDR3 region has 16 residues. CDR1 is GTSNPN and CDR2 is SVGIG in the germline V gene (reference sequence). The trim removed 4 bases at V and 6 bases at J, leaving 14 bases unmatched. Sample donors were healthy Caucasian individuals that came from Russia, aged roughly 6 to 100. Each sample provided at least 6 micrograms of extracted total RNA. The study, taken as a whole, reports: Diversity was higher, and naive CD4+ cells more numerous, in long-lived donors than in aged donors. While age rose, TCR beta diversity per million T cells dropped in a roughly linear way.

The sample comprised blood. The rearrangement links TRBV30 to TRBJ2-1, with 8 bases identical to TRBD2. The source of this sequence is a woman in her 30s in good health. In DNA, the CDR3 is TGTGCCTGGACGGTTTGGAGCGGGAGTCTGATCAATGAGCAGTTCTTC. Translating gives CAWTVWSGSLINEQFF.